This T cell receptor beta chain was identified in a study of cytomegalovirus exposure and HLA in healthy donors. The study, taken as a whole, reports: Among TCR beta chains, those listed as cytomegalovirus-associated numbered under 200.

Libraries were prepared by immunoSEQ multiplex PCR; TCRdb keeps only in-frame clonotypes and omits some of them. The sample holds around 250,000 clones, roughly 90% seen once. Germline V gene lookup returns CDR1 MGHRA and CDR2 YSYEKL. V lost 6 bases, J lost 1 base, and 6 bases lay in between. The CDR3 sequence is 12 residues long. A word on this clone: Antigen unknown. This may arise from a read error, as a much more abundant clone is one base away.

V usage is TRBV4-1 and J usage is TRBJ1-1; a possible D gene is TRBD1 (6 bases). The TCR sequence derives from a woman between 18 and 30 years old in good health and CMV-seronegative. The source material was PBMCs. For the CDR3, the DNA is TGCGCCAGCAGACAGGGGAACACTGAAGCTTTCTTT. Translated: CASRQGNTEAFF.